This passage covers 23 T cell receptor beta chains from one sample sequenced in a study of shared clonotypes between healthy human individuals. The protocol was immunoSEQ multiplex PCR, while the TCRdb copy is restricted to in-frame clones and leaves out a portion. The sample records a few million clones, around nine tenths being singletons. The sequenced sample consisted of naive CD4+ T cells sorted from blood. Subset of the sample: CD45RA+ positively selected. The source is a man aged 18 to 30 in good health.

The chain employs TRBV2 and TRBJ2-2; no reliable D call. The V and J ends lost 4 bases and 2 bases respectively, with 5 bases between them. The CDR3 length is 13 residues. Germline CDR1 reads SNHLY; CDR2 reads FYNNEI. CDR3 amino acids: CASSATNTGELFF. The CDR3, as DNA: TGTGCCAGCAGTGCCACTAACACCGGGGAGCTGTTTTTT.

This sequence joins TRBV10-1 and TRBJ2-7; 7 bases are shared with TRBD1. The CDR3 sequence is 19 residues long. The V segment lost 3 bases and the J segment 9 bases; nucleotides outside the gene matches: 26. Germline lookup yields CDR1 WNHNN and CDR2 SYGVQD (reference sequence). DNA for the CDR3: TGCGCCAGCAGTGACCCGACAGGGAGAGCGGAGGTCGGGCGGCGGCGGCAGTACTTC. This codes for CASSDPTGRAEVGRRRQYF.

The gene calls are TRBV10-1 and TRBJ2-7; TRBD2 agrees at 9 bases. CDR3 size: 16 residues. V was pared by 4 bases and J by 4 bases, with 11 bases of the junction left unmatched. Germline loops: CDR1 WNHNN, CDR2 SYGVQD (reference sequence). The CDR3 region has the DNA TGCGCCAGCAGTGGTATAGCGGGAGCCAAGACGTACGAGCAGTACTTC. Translation: CASSGIAGAKTYEQYF.

The chain links TRBV11-2 to TRBJ1-2; D may be TRBD1 (6 bases). CDR1 and CDR2 from the germline V gene are SGHAT and FQNNGV. Trimming took 5 bases from V and 9 from J, leaving 13 bases between them. The CDR3 consists of 12 residues. The CDR3 here is CASSRDINSYTF. CDR3 bases: TGTGCCAGCAGCCGGGACATAAACAGCTACACCTTC.

There are a few counts of this clone. CDR3: CASSGNLTPQHF. CDR3 coding DNA: TGTGCCAGCAGTGGCAATCTGACGCCCCAGCATTTT. The chain links TRBV2 to TRBJ1-5; unclear D gene. The CDR3 has 12 amino acids. Looked up from germline, CDR1 is SNHLY and CDR2 is FYNNEI. V lost 4 bases and J lost 9, with 10 bases in between.

The rearrangement links TRBV6-5 to TRBJ2-3, with 7 bases that match TRBD1. The CDR3 spans 15 residues. After removal of 6 bases from V and 2 bases from J, the junction contained 8 bases not matched to a gene. Per the germline V gene, CDR1 is MNHEY and CDR2 is SVGAGI. The DNA for the CDR3 is TGTGCCAGCAGGGACGACAGGGCCCCCACAGATACGCAGTATTTT. It yields the protein CASRDDRAPTDTQYF.

This chain connects TRBV18 to TRBJ1-2; D not certain. Trimming shortened V by 3 bases and J by 3 bases, and 8 bases separated the two germline ends. CDR1 is KGHSH and CDR2 is LQKENI in the germline V gene. The CDR3 totals 13 residues. CDR3 sequence reads: CASSPLPHYGYTF. For the CDR3, the DNA is TGTGCCAGCTCACCGCTCCCCCACTATGGCTACACCTTC.

A single count supports this clone. The chain combines TRBV5-1 with TRBJ2-7; D could derive from TRBD1 or TRBD2 (5 bases each). The CDR3 has 15 residues. Germline V CDR1 and CDR2: SGHRS, YFSETQ. With 4 bases removed from V and 1 base from J, the gap between germline ends came to 15 bases. The CDR3, as DNA: TGCGCCAGCAGCACTCGAGGGGACCTTTCCTACGAGCAGTACTTC. This codes for CASSTRGDLSYEQYF.

This clone has a single count. The chain couples TRBV25-1 to TRBJ1-5; D ambiguous. The CDR3 spans 12 residues. Trimming left V 6 bases short and J 2 bases short, with 5 bases between. Germline lookup yields CDR1 MGHDK and CDR2 SYGVNS. CDR3 protein: CASRSGNQPQHF. As DNA, the CDR3 is TGTGCCAGCAGATCAGGCAATCAGCCCCAGCATTTT.

This clone appeared once. The chain combines TRBV6-6 with TRBJ2-7; no clear D gene. With 2 bases removed from V and 6 bases from J, the gap between germline ends came to 8 bases. CDR3 size: 12 residues. CDR1 MNHNY and CDR2 SVGAGI come from the germline V gene (reference sequence). The CDR3 region is CASSYAEVEQYF. CDR3 nucleotides: TGTGCCAGCAGTTACGCTGAGGTCGAGCAGTACTTC.

CDR3 loop: CASSIVGTTEAFF. CDR3 in DNA: TGTGCCAGCAGCATAGTTGGAACCACTGAAGCTTTCTTT. The chain has TRBV5-5 and TRBJ1-1; D call uncertain. The V and J ends lost 4 bases and 4 bases respectively, with 11 bases between them. The germline CDR1 and CDR2 sequences are SGHKS and YYEKEE (reference sequence). This CDR3 has 13 residues.

The V gene is TRBV28, the J gene TRBJ1-6; 7 bases map to TRBD1. This CDR3 is 15 amino acids long. Germline V lookup: CDR1 MDHEN, CDR2 SYDVKM. Losses at the gene ends were 6 bases for V and 7 bases for J; bases not matched to a gene: 9. The chain's CDR3 is CASSYPGTANSPLHF. In nucleotides, the CDR3 is TGTGCCAGCAGCTATCCCGGGACAGCAAATTCACCCCTCCACTTT.

This chain uses TRBV18 with TRBJ1-2; perhaps TRBD1 as D (6 bases). From germline, CDR1 is KGHSH and CDR2 LQKENI. This CDR3 is 15 amino acids long. V lost 3 bases, J lost 6 bases, and 17 bases lay in between. CDR3 in amino acids: CASSPSFQGRNGYTF. The CDR3 region has the DNA TGTGCCAGCTCACCGTCCTTTCAGGGGCGGAATGGCTACACCTTC.

V and J are TRBV5-6 and TRBJ2-7; D might be TRBD1 or TRBD2, each matching 5 bases. Deletions cut 0 bases from V and 3 bases from J, with 19 bases between. Germline values: CDR1 SGHDT, CDR2 YYEEEE. There are 17 residues in the CDR3. CDR3 amino acids: CASSLAGRTIVYYEQYF. DNA for the CDR3: TGTGCCAGCAGCTTGGCGGGGCGTACCATAGTCTACTACGAGCAGTACTTC.

This chain links TRBV30 with TRBJ2-7; 9 positions agree with TRBD2. V shed 2 bases and J 6 bases; nucleotides not matched to a gene: 11. Germline V CDR1 and CDR2: GTSNPN, SVGIG (reference sequence). The CDR3 is made up of 15 amino acids. This CDR3 is CAWSTLAGRGGEQYF. In DNA form, the CDR3 reads TGTGCCTGGAGTACCCTAGCGGGACGGGGCGGCGAGCAGTACTTC.

The chain employs TRBV6-5 and TRBJ2-1; D is unclear. The CDR3 runs 11 residues. Germline V gives CDR1 MNHEY, CDR2 SVGAGI. Trimming cost V 4 bases and J 9 bases, with 7 bases left between them. The chain's CDR3 is CASSSRSEQFF. CDR3 DNA sequence: TGTGCCAGCAGTTCCCGCAGTGAGCAGTTCTTC.

The chain recombines TRBV28 with TRBJ2-5; 9 bases are shared with TRBD2. The J call may be in error: the DNA end matches TRBJ2-7 better. This CDR3 is built from 15 residues. The germline CDR1 and CDR2 sequences are MDHEN and SYDVKM. The CDR3 nucleotides are TGTGCCAGCAGTTTACCCAGTAGCGGGGGCAACGAGCAGTACTTC. Its protein is CASSLPSSGGNEQYF.

The rearrangement joins TRBV5-1 to TRBJ1-4; 7 positions match TRBD1. Germline V gene sequence: CDR1 SGHRS, CDR2 YFSETQ. This CDR3 is 16 amino acids long. Trimming removed 1 base from V and 4 bases from J; junction bases left unmatched: 7. This CDR3 is CASSLRPGGRNEKLFF. The CDR3 DNA reads as TGCGCCAGCAGCTTGAGGCCAGGGGGTCGTAATGAAAAACTGTTTTTT.

The chain joins TRBV10-1 to TRBJ2-2; D might be TRBD1 (6 bases). The CDR3 sequence is 13 residues long. Germline values: CDR1 WNHNN, CDR2 SYGVQD (reference sequence). Trimming left V 4 bases short and J 13 bases short, with 16 bases between. CDR3 sequence: CASSGYDRSALFF. CDR3 nucleotides: TGCGCCAGCAGTGGCTACGACAGGAGTGCGCTGTTTTTT.

A single count supports this clone. V is TRBV19 and J is TRBJ2-7; D is undetermined. The germline CDR1 and CDR2 sequences are LNHDA and SQIVND (reference sequence). This CDR3 has 14 amino acids. The V gene lost 6 bases and the J gene lost 2 bases, with 14 bases spanning the gap. The DNA of the CDR3 is TGTGCCAGTAGCAAAAGACAAGGCACCTACGAGCAGTACTTC. Translation: CASSKRQGTYEQYF.

The chain uses TRBV2 and TRBJ2-7; no clear D gene. Germline loops: CDR1 SNHLY, CDR2 FYNNEI. V was trimmed by 7 bases and J by 3 bases, leaving 16 bases between them. The CDR3 runs 14 residues. CDR3 in amino acids: CASNLRAAFYEQYF. CDR3 coding DNA: TGTGCCAGCAATCTAAGGGCAGCATTCTACGAGCAGTACTTC.

The chain is built from TRBV2 and TRBJ1-2, with D possibly matching TRBD1 (5 bases). Per germline, CDR1 SNHLY and CDR2 FYNNEI. V lost 0 bases, J lost 2 bases, and 7 bases lay in between. CDR3 length: 14 amino acids. This CDR3 reads CASSEAGRNYGYTF. The CDR3 DNA sequence: TGTGCCAGCAGTGAAGCGGGACGGAACTATGGCTACACCTTC. Full variable domain (rest looked up from reference TRBV2 and TRBJ1-2): EPEVTQTPSHQVTQMGQEVILRCVPISNHLYFYWYRQILGQKVEFLVSFYNNEISEKSEIFDDQFSVERPDGSNFTLKIRSTKLEDSAMYFCASSEAGRNYGYTFGSGTRLTVV.

CDR3 sequence (DNA): TGTGCCAGTAGTATAGACGCCGGGAGAAGCCTTTACGAGCAGTACTTC. It yields the protein CASSIDAGRSLYEQYF. The chain links TRBV19 to TRBJ2-7, with D possibly TRBD2 on 6 matching bases. The CDR3 sequence is 16 residues long. CDR1 is LNHDA, CDR2 SQIVND, per germline (reference sequence). Trimming took 0 bases from V and 4 from J, leaving 16 bases between them.